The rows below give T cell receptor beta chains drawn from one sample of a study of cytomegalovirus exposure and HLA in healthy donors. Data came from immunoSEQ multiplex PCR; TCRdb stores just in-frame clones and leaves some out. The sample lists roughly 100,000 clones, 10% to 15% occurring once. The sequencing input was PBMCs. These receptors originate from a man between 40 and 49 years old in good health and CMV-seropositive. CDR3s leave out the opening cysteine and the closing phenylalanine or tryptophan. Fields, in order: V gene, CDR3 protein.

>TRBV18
ASSAFAAAAEPGGYT
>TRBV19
ASKTGEANSPLH
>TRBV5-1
ASSLSGTANTGELF
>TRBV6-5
ASSYSGLVFNNEQF
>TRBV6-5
ASRPTGGGGGYT
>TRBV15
ATSDRTSSHEQY
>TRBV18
ASSRDFQETQY
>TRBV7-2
ASSSGTSGYNEQF
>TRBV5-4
ASSYSGLVNNEQF
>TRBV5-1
ASSLGQASTFTYEQY
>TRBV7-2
ASRQDRANEKLF
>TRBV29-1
SVEDAGAGNTEAF
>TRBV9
ASSVKGGLAGYEQY
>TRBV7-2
ASSLASTENIQY
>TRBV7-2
ASSSGLAGNTDTQY
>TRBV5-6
ASSQMLGVGETQY
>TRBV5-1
ASSPLGTGGEGGELF
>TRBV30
ARSGTEQETQY
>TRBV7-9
ASSHGLAYTDTQY
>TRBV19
ASSTQDRGPQETQY
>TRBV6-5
ASSTAGAGVSEAF
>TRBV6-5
ASSWGDTEAF